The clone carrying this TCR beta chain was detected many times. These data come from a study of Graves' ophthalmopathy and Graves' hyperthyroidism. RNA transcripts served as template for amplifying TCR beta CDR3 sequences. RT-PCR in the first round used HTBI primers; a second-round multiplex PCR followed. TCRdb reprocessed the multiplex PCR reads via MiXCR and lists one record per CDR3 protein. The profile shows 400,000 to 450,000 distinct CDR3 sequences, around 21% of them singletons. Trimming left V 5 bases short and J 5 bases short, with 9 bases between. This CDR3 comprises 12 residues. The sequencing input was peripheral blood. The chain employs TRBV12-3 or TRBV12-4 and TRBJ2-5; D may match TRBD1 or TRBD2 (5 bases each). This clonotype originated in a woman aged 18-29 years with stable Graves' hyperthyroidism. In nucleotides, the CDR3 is TGTGCCAGCAGTCCCGAGGGGGAGACCCAGTACTTC. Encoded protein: CASSPEGETQYF.